The text below deals with one T cell receptor (beta chain). This entry belongs to a study of cytomegalovirus exposure and HLA in healthy donors. The primer mix had 60 Vbeta and 13 Jbeta primers. The method was immunoSEQ multiplex PCR; TCRdb's version includes in-frame clones alone and lacks a portion of them. The listing contains roughly 77,000 clones. Germline V gene lookup returns CDR1 MGHRA and CDR2 YSYEKL. V was pared by 4 bases and J by 3 bases, with 13 bases between. CDR3 length equals 14 residues. The material sequenced was PBMCs. The clonotype originates from a man aged 25 to 40 in good health and CMV-seronegative. The rearrangement joins TRBV4-1 to TRBJ2-7; maybe TRBD2 (6 bases). CDR3 sequence (DNA): TGCGCCAGCAGCCCGGGGACTGTGGGCTACGAGCAGTACTTC. Amino acids: CASSPGTVGYEQYF.